The 3 T cell receptor beta chains below come from one sample, sequenced in a study of blood T cell repertoires in COVID-19. The data were produced by immunoSEQ multiplex PCR, yet TCRdb's version contains in-frame clones alone and is incomplete. This table holds 150,000 to 200,000 clones, approximately 90% found once. Material for sequencing was peripheral blood. Receptor source: a human donor in a cohort sampled during active COVID-19.

The rearrangement links TRBV7-8 to TRBJ2-7; TRBD1 matches 9 bases. The CDR3 runs to 14 residues. The V segment lost 5 bases and the J segment 2 bases; nucleotides outside the gene matches: 4. Per germline, CDR1 SGHVS and CDR2 FQNEAQ. CDR3 residues: CASSPDRGPYEQYF. For the CDR3, the DNA is TGTGCCAGCAGCCCGGACAGGGGACCCTACGAGCAGTACTTC.

The J gene is TRBJ1-1, the V gene TRBV24-1; a possible D gene is TRBD1 (5 bases). This CDR3 has 13 residues. Looked up from germline, CDR1 is KGHDR and CDR2 is SFDVKD. The ends were cut back, 7 bases at V and 4 bases at J, with 12 bases in the middle. CDR3 nucleotides: TGTGCCACCAGGGGGACTCGGAGCACTGAAGCTTTCTTT. This codes for CATRGTRSTEAFF.

This chain links TRBV7-6 with TRBJ2-7; TRBD1 aligns across 10 bases. Germline V gene sequence: CDR1 SGHVS, CDR2 FNYEAQ. V was pared by 4 bases and J by 2 bases, with 17 bases of the junction left unmatched. There are 19 residues in the CDR3. CDR3 sequence: CASSSGIRDRGLHAYEQYF. DNA of the CDR3: TGTGCCAGCAGCTCCGGGATTAGGGACAGGGGACTACATGCCTACGAGCAGTACTTC.